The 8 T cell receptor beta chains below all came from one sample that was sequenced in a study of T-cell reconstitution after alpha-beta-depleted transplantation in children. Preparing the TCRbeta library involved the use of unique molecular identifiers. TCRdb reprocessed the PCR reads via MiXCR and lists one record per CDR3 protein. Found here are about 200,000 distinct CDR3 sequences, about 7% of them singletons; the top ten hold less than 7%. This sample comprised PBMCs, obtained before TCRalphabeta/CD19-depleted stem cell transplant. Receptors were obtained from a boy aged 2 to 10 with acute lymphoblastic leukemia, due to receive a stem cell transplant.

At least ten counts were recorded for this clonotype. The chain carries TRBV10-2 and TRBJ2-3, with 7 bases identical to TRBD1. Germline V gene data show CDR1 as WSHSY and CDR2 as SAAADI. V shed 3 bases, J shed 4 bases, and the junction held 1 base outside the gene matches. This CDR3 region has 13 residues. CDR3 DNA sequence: TGCGCCAGCAGTGAAGGGGGCCCAGATACGCAGTATTTT. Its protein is CASSEGGPDTQYF.

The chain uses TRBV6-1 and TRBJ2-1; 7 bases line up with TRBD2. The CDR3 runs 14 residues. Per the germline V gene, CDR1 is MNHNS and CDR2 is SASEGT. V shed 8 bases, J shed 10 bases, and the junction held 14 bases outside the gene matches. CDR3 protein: CASSQSRTSGEQFF. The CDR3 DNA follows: TGTGCCAGCTCCCAGAGCAGGACTAGTGGGGAGCAGTTCTTC.

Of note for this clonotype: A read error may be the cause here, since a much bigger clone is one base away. CDR3 region: CATATGDTDTQYF. The DNA of the CDR3 is TGCGCCACTGCGACAGGGGACACAGATACGCAGTATTTT. This chain connects TRBV10-2 to TRBJ2-3, with TRBD1 matching over 8 bases. J lost 2 bases, V lost 10 bases, and 5 bases had no gene match. Germline values: CDR1 WSHSY, CDR2 SAAADI. The CDR3 runs to 13 residues.

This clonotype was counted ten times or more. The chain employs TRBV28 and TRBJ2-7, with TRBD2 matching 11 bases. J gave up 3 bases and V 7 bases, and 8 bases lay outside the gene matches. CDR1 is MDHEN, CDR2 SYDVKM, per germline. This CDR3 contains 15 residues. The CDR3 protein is CASIGTSGINYEQYF. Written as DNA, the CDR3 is TGTGCCAGCATTGGGACTAGCGGCATAAACTACGAGCAGTACTTC.

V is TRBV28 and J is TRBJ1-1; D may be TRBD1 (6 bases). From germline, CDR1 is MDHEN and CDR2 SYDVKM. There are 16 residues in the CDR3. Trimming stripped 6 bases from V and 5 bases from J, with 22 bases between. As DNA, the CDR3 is TGTGCCAGCAGCTGGGGGGGCGCGGGGCAAAGGACTGAAGCTTTCTTT. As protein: CASSWGGAGQRTEAFF.

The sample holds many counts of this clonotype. Written as DNA, the CDR3 is TGTGCCAGCAGCTTAGGGGGTCCGAACACTGAAGCTTTCTTT. This encodes CASSLGGPNTEAFF. The chain employs TRBV7-2 and TRBJ1-1; no firm D call. Trimming pared 1 base from V and 1 base from J, leaving 7 bases between. Germline V lookup: CDR1 SGHTA, CDR2 FQGNSA. The CDR3 is 14 amino acids. The full variable domain, its missing parts supplied by reference TRBV7-2 and TRBJ1-1, is GAGVSQSPSNKVTEKGKDVELRCDPISGHTALYWYRQSLGQGLEFLIYFQGNSAPDKSGLPSDRFSAERTGGSVSTLTIQRTQQEDSAVYLCASSLGGPNTEAFFGQGTRLTVV.

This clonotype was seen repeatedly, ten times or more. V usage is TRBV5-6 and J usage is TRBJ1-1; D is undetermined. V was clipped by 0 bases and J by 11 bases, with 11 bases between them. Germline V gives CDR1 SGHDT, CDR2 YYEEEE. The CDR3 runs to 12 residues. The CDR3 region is CASSLGSVGAFF. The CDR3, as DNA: TGTGCCAGCAGCTTGGGTTCTGTTGGGGCTTTCTTT.

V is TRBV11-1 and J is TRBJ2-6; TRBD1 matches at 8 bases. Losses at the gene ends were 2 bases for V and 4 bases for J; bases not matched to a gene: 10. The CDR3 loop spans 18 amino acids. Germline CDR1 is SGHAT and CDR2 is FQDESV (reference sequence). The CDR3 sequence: CASSLTDMGQVGANVLTF. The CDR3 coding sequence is TGTGCCAGCAGCTTAACAGATATGGGACAGGTGGGGGCCAACGTCCTGACTTTC. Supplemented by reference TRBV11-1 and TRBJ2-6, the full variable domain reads EAEVAQSPRYKITEKSQAVAFWCDPISGHATLYWYRQILGQGPELLVQFQDESVVDDSQLPKDRFSAERLKGVDSTLKIQPAELGDSAMYLCASSLTDMGQVGANVLTFGAGSRLTVL.